By share, the clone carrying this T cell receptor beta chain counts as medium-sized. Three rounds of nested PCR, following a modified ARM-PCR protocol, produced the TCRbeta library. TCRdb re-called the multiplex PCR reads with MiXCR, one entry per CDR3 protein. Among 65,000 to 80,000 distinct CDR3 sequences listed, around three quarters were seen once. This sample stems from a study of tumor and adjacent non-tumor tissue in lung cancer. This sample's RNA came from whole unsorted tissue. The receptor was isolated from a man aged 55 to 70 with non-small cell lung cancer. The sequencing input was lung tumor tissue.

CDR3 region: CSARGREYYEQYF. Written as DNA, the CDR3 is TGCAGTGCTAGGGGACGGGAGTACTACGAGCAGTACTTC. The V gene is TRBV20-1, the J gene TRBJ2-7, with D perhaps matching TRBD2 (6 bases). CDR1 and CDR2 (germline): DFQATT, SNEGSKA (reference sequence). V gave up 3 bases and J gave up 3 bases, with 12 bases separating them. This CDR3 is 13 amino acids long.